One sample yielded the 24 T cell receptor beta chains listed below, sequenced in a study of blood T cell repertoires in COVID-19. Data came from immunoSEQ multiplex PCR; TCRdb stores just in-frame clones and leaves some out. The table has about 97,000 clones, around 87% seen once; the top ten hold 15%. The sample comprised peripheral blood. These receptors were obtained from a human donor in a cohort sampled during active COVID-19.

A single count supports this clone. The CDR3 region is CASSLTQGVYNEQFF. The CDR3 bases are TGTGCCAGCAGCTTAACCCAGGGTGTCTACAATGAGCAGTTCTTC. J is TRBJ2-1 and V is TRBV7-2; D may be TRBD1 (5 bases). The V and J ends lost 2 bases and 3 bases respectively, with 11 bases between them. From germline, CDR1 is SGHTA and CDR2 FQGNSA. The CDR3 has 15 residues.

V usage is TRBV27 and J usage is TRBJ1-2; TRBD1 agrees at 7 bases. Germline V gives CDR1 MNHEY, CDR2 SMNVEV (reference sequence). The trim removed 3 bases at V and 1 base at J, leaving 5 bases unmatched. This CDR3 contains 15 residues. This CDR3 reads CASSFTGDFNYGYTF. The DNA for the CDR3 is TGTGCCAGCAGTTTTACAGGGGATTTTAACTATGGCTACACCTTC.

The J gene is TRBJ2-2, the V gene TRBV6-2 or TRBV6-3; 8 bases are a match to TRBD2. This CDR3 comprises 14 residues. CDR1 and CDR2 from the germline V gene are MNHEY and SVGEGT. The V and J ends lost 6 bases and 5 bases, in that order; junction bases with no gene match: 5. CDR3 DNA: TGTGCCAGCAGCTTAGCGGGGCAGACCGGGGAGCTGTTTTTT. It encodes CASSLAGQTGELFF.

V gene TRBV28 combines with J gene TRBJ2-1; D is possibly TRBD2 (6 bases). Trimming took off 3 bases at V and 4 bases at J, with 13 bases between the two ends. This CDR3 has 15 residues. Germline lookup yields CDR1 MDHEN and CDR2 SYDVKM. The CDR3 protein is CASSLFGEAYNEQFF. The CDR3 coding sequence is TGTGCCAGCAGTTTGTTCGGGGAGGCATACAATGAGCAGTTCTTC.

The chain combines TRBV28 with TRBJ1-1; 10 bases map to TRBD1. In germline, CDR1 is MDHEN, CDR2 SYDVKM. J gave up 4 bases and V 7 bases, and 15 bases lay outside the gene matches. The CDR3 spans 17 residues. CDR3 loop: CASISTPGQGQFTEAFF. The DNA for the CDR3 is TGTGCCAGCATTTCTACCCCGGGACAGGGGCAATTCACTGAAGCTTTCTTT.

V gene TRBV5-6 combines with J gene TRBJ1-1; D perhaps matches TRBD1 (6 bases). V lost 4 bases to trimming and J lost 4 bases, with 14 bases between them. The CDR3 runs to 14 residues. Germline V gene sequence: CDR1 SGHDT, CDR2 YYEEEE. CDR3 in amino acids: CASSPRGRVTEAFF. The CDR3 nucleotides read TGTGCCAGCAGCCCCAGGGGAAGAGTCACTGAAGCTTTCTTT.

Worth noting for this clone: In the same sample, other DNA sequences code for this CDR3. The chain has TRBV19 and TRBJ2-7; no firm D call. CDR3 size: 11 residues. V lost 4 bases to trimming and J lost 4 bases, with 5 bases between them. CDR1 and CDR2 from the germline V gene are LNHDA and SQIVND (reference sequence). CDR3 in amino acids: CASSNGYEQYF. DNA for the CDR3: TGTGCCAGTAGTAACGGTTACGAGCAGTACTTC.

The chain carries TRBV2 and TRBJ1-1; D perhaps matches TRBD1 (6 bases). Trimming shortened V by 4 bases and J by 0 bases, and 12 bases separated the two germline ends. Germline CDR1 reads SNHLY; CDR2 reads FYNNEI. There are 15 residues in the CDR3. The CDR3 region is CASSAQGPLNTEAFF. CDR3 bases: TGTGCCAGCAGTGCTCAGGGGCCGTTGAACACTGAAGCTTTCTTT. Based on the CDR3 plus reference TRBV2 and TRBJ1-1, the full variable domain is EPEVTQTPSHQVTQMGQEVILRCVPISNHLYFYWYRQILGQKVEFLVSFYNNEISEKSEIFDDQFSVERPDGSNFTLKIRSTKLEDSAMYFCASSAQGPLNTEAFFGQGTRLTVV.

The chain recombines TRBV19 with TRBJ1-2; D perhaps matches TRBD1 (6 bases). Trimming pared 8 bases from V and 4 bases from J, leaving 17 bases between. Germline CDR1 is LNHDA and CDR2 is SQIVND (reference sequence). This CDR3 has 14 amino acids. CDR3 amino acids: CASHLVGASYGYTF. The CDR3 DNA sequence: TGTGCCAGTCACCTTGTGGGGGCGAGCTATGGCTACACCTTC.

The chain combines TRBV24-1 with TRBJ2-6; TRBD1 matches at 12 bases. CDR1 is KGHDR, CDR2 SFDVKD, per germline. After removal of 6 bases from V and 2 bases from J, the junction contained 4 bases not matched to a gene. This CDR3 is 17 amino acids long. This CDR3 reads CATSQGQGAPGANVLTF. The CDR3 DNA is TGTGCCACCAGTCAGGGACAGGGGGCGCCTGGGGCCAACGTCCTGACTTTC.

The chain combines TRBV29-1 with TRBJ1-3; tentative D call: TRBD1 (6 bases). The CDR3 contains 13 residues. Trimming shortened V by 6 bases and J by 4 bases, and 13 bases separated the two germline ends. Per the germline V gene, CDR1 is SQVTM and CDR2 is ANQGSEA. In DNA, the CDR3 is TGCAGCGTCGTACAGGGAAGGGGAAACACCATATATTTT. Protein product: CSVVQGRGNTIYF.

This rearrangement joins TRBV7-2 to TRBJ2-7; 7 nucleotides match TRBD2. The V gene's germline CDR1 is SGHTA and CDR2 FQGNSA. After removal of 3 bases from V and 2 bases from J, the junction contained 10 bases not matched to a gene. The CDR3 is made up of 16 amino acids. Written as DNA, the CDR3 is TGTGCCAGCAGCTTTAGTGGGGAGGGCGGAGCCTACGAGCAGTACTTC. The encoded protein is CASSFSGEGGAYEQYF.

CDR3 DNA: TGTGCCAGCAGCTTGGCCTTATTGTGGGGGGGAAAGTACACTGAAGCTTTCTTT. It translates to CASSLALLWGGKYTEAFF. This sequence joins TRBV5-6 and TRBJ1-1; D may be TRBD1 (5 bases). The germline V gene has CDR1 SGHDT and CDR2 YYEEEE. The CDR3 is 18 amino acids. Trimming removed 0 bases at V and 3 bases at J, with 21 bases between.

This sequence joins TRBV13 and TRBJ2-1, with 9 bases aligning to TRBD2. The CDR3 consists of 18 residues. The junction had 11 bases not matched to a gene; V was cut back by 5 bases and J by 0 bases. CDR1 and CDR2 (germline): PRHDT, FYEKMQ (reference sequence). CDR3 coding DNA: TGTGCCAGCAGCACCCGACTAGCGGAGAGAGTCTCCTACAATGAGCAGTTCTTC. It encodes CASSTRLAERVSYNEQFF.

The V and J genes are TRBV28 and TRBJ1-5; the D is unclear. V shed 7 bases and J shed 5 bases, with 15 bases lying between them. This CDR3 is built from 14 residues. Germline values: CDR1 MDHEN, CDR2 SYDVKM. The CDR3 DNA reads as TGTGCCAGCATAACGGGGAATTCGGATCAGCCCCAGCATTTT. Amino acids: CASITGNSDQPQHF.

The chain joins TRBV24-1 to TRBJ2-1, with 16 bases that match TRBD2. Germline V CDR1 and CDR2: KGHDR, SFDVKD. The CDR3 is 20 residues long. Trimming at V came to 6 bases and at J to 5 bases, leaving 15 bases not matched to a gene. In DNA, the CDR3 is TGTGCCACCAGTACCTCCGGGACAGGGGGACTAGCGGGAGGGGACAATGAGCAGTTCTTC. This sequence encodes CATSTSGTGGLAGGDNEQFF.

A few counts support this clone. J is TRBJ1-5 and V is TRBV11-2; D is uncertain. CDR3 size: 12 residues. Trimming pared 1 base from V and 7 bases from J, leaving 5 bases between. CDR1 and CDR2 (germline): SGHAT, FQNNGV. This chain's CDR3 is CASSLGGQPQHF. The CDR3, as DNA: TGTGCCAGCAGCTTAGGAGGACAGCCCCAGCATTTT.

The chain joins TRBV9 to TRBJ2-5; maybe TRBD2 (7 bases). The CDR3 totals 16 residues. The V gene's germline CDR1 is SGDLS and CDR2 YYNGEE. V dropped 0 bases and J dropped 5 bases, with 17 bases sitting between them. This CDR3 is CASSVAGGGGWETQYF. CDR3 bases: TGTGCCAGCAGCGTAGCAGGTGGGGGGGGCTGGGAGACCCAGTACTTC. Filled out from reference TRBV9 and TRBJ2-5, the complete variable domain reads DSGVTQTPKHLITATGQRVTLRCSPRSGDLSVYWYQQSLDQGLQFLIQYYNGEERAKGNILERFSAQQFPDLHSELNLSSLELGDSALYFCASSVAGGGGWETQYFGPGTRLLVL.

This chain uses TRBV6-6 with TRBJ2-1, with a possible D match to TRBD1 (6 bases). Between the trimmed V and J ends, which lost 8 bases and 1 base, there was a span of 12 bases. This CDR3 region has 14 residues. Germline V lookup: CDR1 MNHNY, CDR2 SVGAGI (reference sequence). CDR3 region: CASYGDKSYNEQFF. As DNA, the CDR3 is TGTGCCAGCTACGGGGACAAGTCCTACAATGAGCAGTTCTTC.

The chain couples TRBV13 to TRBJ2-1, with D possibly being TRBD1 (5 bases). Germline loops: CDR1 PRHDT, CDR2 FYEKMQ (reference sequence). The CDR3 has 12 residues. Between the trimmed V and J ends, which lost 4 bases and 8 bases, there was a span of 9 bases. In DNA, the CDR3 is TGTGCCAGCAGCTCCAGCAGGGATGAGCAGTTCTTC. Translation gives CASSSSRDEQFF.

The chain recombines TRBV5-4 with TRBJ1-6; D is ambiguous. Germline lookup yields CDR1 SGHNT and CDR2 YYREEE (reference sequence). The germline V and J ends were trimmed by 4 bases and 8 bases, with 10 bases remaining between them. The CDR3 covers 13 residues. As DNA, the CDR3 is TGTGCCAGCAGCCGGACGCGGGATTCACCCCTCCACTTT. It codes for CASSRTRDSPLHF.

In nucleotides, the CDR3 is TGCGCCAGCAGCTTGGCCGGGACAGGGGGCAGGGAGCAGTACTTC. It codes for CASSLAGTGGREQYF. The J gene is TRBJ2-7, the V gene TRBV5-1, with TRBD1 matching 12 bases. The CDR3 runs to 15 residues. Per germline, CDR1 SGHRS and CDR2 YFSETQ. The ends lost 0 bases at V and 7 bases at J; junction bases unmatched: 5.

J is TRBJ1-6 and V is TRBV21-1; TRBD1 reflects the table's D call only, with no check against the DNA. TRBV21-1 is an annotated pseudogene. The CDR3 is 16 residues long. The chain's CDR3 is CATRMDDSPYNSPLHF. The CDR3, as DNA: TGTGCCACCCGTATGGACGACAGTCCCTATAATTCACCCCTCCACTTT.

CDR3 in DNA: TGTGCCAGCAGCAAAGTCGACCGGACAGGGCGTTGCGGGACCCAGTACTTC. It yields the protein CASSKVDRTGRCGTQYF. This chain connects TRBV21-1 to TRBJ2-5; TRBD1, as called in the table, went unchecked against the DNA. TRBV21-1 is listed as a pseudogene. CDR3 size: 17 residues.